This T cell receptor beta chain came from a study of naive and memory T cell subsets. Findings of the study overall: Both skin biopsy types reportedly yielded TCRs, tuberculin sites far more. This RNA-based method may be sensitive to activation-related transcript changes. Higher TCR numbers at tuberculin sites reflect T cell infiltration, per interpretation.

This clonotype was observed at least ten times. What it binds is not known. Blood and skin TCR RNA was reverse transcribed with alpha and beta constant primers. Ligated cDNA underwent four rounds of PCR with nested alpha and beta constant region primers and SP2. MiXCR, applied by TCRdb to the UMI-ligation and nested PCR reads, yields one record per CDR3 protein. Counted here are about 20,000 distinct CDR3 sequences, roughly 9% occurring once; the ten biggest clones make up nearly 7%. Treatment denoted: skin biopsy from PPD injection site in Mantoux-positive individual. Unsorted total RNA, about 1 to 1000 ng, was DNase treated before reverse transcription. Germline V lookup: CDR1 DFQATT, CDR2 SNEGSKA (reference sequence). The CDR3 is 15 residues long. V gave up 0 bases and J gave up 2 bases; unmatched junction bases: 5.

The rearrangement links TRBV20-1 to TRBJ2-3; 7 positions agree with TRBD2. The material sequenced was skin, taken from a tuberculin skin test site. The sequence came from an adult in good health. The DNA for the CDR3 is TGCAGTGCTAGAGATCAAGCGGGGAACACAGATACGCAGTATTTT. Protein product: CSARDQAGNTDTQYF.